This T cell receptor beta chain was retrieved from a study of T cell repertoires in cytomegalovirus infection. About the study: Epitope selection comprised recently identified HLA-C-restricted CMV epitopes and well-studied HLA-B-restricted CMV epitopes. Based on public TCR beta signatures, there were indications of CMV infection and of a matching HLA type. Regarding the study as a whole: Cumulated frequencies of public TCR beta families served to identify carriers of CMV plus the relevant HLA.

As to this clonotype: What it recognizes is unknown.

TCRdb re-called the reads through MiXCR, storing one row per CDR3 protein. The table shows about 920,000 distinct CDR3 sequences, with about a third occurring only once. The length of the CDR3 is 15 residues. The V gene lost 1 base and the J gene lost 6 bases, with 16 bases spanning the gap. Looked up from germline, CDR1 is LGHNA and CDR2 is YSLEER. This receptor was taken from a human donor in good health (CMV status not recorded). Some clones in this sample may be carry-over from other donors' samples. The sample consisted of cultured CD8+ T cells from PBMCs, taken from culture after CMV antigen stimulation. The rearrangement links TRBV4-3 to TRBJ2-7; no firm D call. The CDR3 region has the DNA TGCGCCAGCAGCCAAGTTGCCCGGCGAGTACTCGAGCAGTACTTC. It encodes CASSQVARRVLEQYF.